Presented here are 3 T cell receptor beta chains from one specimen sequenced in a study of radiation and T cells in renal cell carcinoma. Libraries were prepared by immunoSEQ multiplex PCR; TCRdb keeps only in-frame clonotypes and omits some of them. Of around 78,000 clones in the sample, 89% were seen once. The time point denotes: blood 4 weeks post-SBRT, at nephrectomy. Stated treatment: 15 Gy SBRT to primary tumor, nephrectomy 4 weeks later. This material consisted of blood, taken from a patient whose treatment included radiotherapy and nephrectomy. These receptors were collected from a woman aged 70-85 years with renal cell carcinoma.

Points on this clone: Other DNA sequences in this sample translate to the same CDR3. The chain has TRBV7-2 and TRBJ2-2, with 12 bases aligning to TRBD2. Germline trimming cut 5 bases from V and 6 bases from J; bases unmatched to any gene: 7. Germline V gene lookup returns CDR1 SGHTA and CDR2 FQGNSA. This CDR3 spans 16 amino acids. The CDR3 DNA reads TGTGCCAGCAGCACACTAGCGGGGGGTCGATCCGGGGAGCTGTTTTTT. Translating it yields CASSTLAGGRSGELFF.

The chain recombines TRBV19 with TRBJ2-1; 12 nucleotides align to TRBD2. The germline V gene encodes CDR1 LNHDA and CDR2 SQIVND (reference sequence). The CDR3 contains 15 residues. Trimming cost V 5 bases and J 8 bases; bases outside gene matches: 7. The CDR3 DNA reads TGTGCCAGTAGTGCCCTAGCGGGGGGGATCTATGAGCAGTTCTTC. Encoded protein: CASSALAGGIYEQFF.

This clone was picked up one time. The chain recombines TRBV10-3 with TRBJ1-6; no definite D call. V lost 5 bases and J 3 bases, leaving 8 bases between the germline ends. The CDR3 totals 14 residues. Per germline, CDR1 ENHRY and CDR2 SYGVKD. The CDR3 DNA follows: TGTGCCATCAGTTACGCAGGCTATAATTCACCCCTCCACTTT. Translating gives CAISYAGYNSPLHF.